What follows describes a single TCR beta chain. The antigen is unknown. The data were taken from a study of PD-1 blockade in classical Hodgkin lymphoma. Study-wide results and limits: Those achieving complete response showed baseline diversity like newly diagnosed patients. Patients with an early start, nivolumab under 1 year after ASCT, were excluded.

Patients all relapsed after autologous stem cell transplantation, and there was variation in brentuximab vedotin exposure. Each best response was a complete response, a partial response or progressive disease. Sequenced by immunoSEQ multiplex PCR; TCRdb stores in-frame clones only, minus some. This table has some 14,000 clones, about 88% appearing once. With 9 bases removed from V and 3 bases from J, the gap between germline ends came to 18 bases. The CDR3 length is 14 residues. The germline gives CDR1 MNHEY, CDR2 SMNVEV (reference sequence). The TCR sequence derives from a human donor with classical Hodgkin lymphoma. The sample consisted of peripheral blood mononuclear cells (PBMCs), taken at baseline. The rearrangement uses TRBV27 and TRBJ2-7; tentative D call: TRBD2 (5 bases). The CDR3 spells CASRGPRRSYEQYF. The CDR3 DNA reads as TGTGCCAGTCGCGGGCCCCGCCGAAGCTACGAGCAGTACTTC.